Following are 7 T cell receptor beta chains from one sample sequenced in a study of blood T cell repertoires in COVID-19. Generated by immunoSEQ multiplex PCR, the TCRdb table keeps only in-frame clones and is missing some. The data show about 260,000 clones, approximately 91% seen once. The material sequenced was peripheral blood. The receptor source for this set is a woman aged 30 to 39 with COVID-19, enrolled during active disease.

J is TRBJ2-4 and V is TRBV19, with TRBD2 matching over 13 bases. This CDR3 region has 19 residues. CDR1 LNHDA and CDR2 SQIVND come from the germline V gene (reference sequence). V gave up 4 bases and J gave up 8 bases; unmatched junction bases: 17. The CDR3 DNA sequence: TGTGCCAGTAGTAGGAAGGTTGGGACTAGCGGGGAGGGCGGGTACATTCAGTACTTC. It encodes CASSRKVGTSGEGGYIQYF.

This clone has a handful of counts. The genes are TRBV2 and TRBJ2-7; TRBD1 agrees at 8 bases. Germline V gene lookup returns CDR1 SNHLY and CDR2 FYNNEI. With V trimmed by 6 bases and J by 4 bases, 8 bases remained unmatched. This CDR3 is built from 14 residues. CDR3 sequence: CASSSTGVGYEQYF. The CDR3 coding sequence is TGTGCCAGCAGCTCGACAGGGGTAGGATACGAGCAGTACTTC.

V is TRBV30 and J is TRBJ2-7; D is possibly TRBD1 (5 bases). Trimming took 0 bases from V and 2 from J, leaving 8 bases between them. CDR1 and CDR2 (germline): GTSNPN, SVGIG (reference sequence). The CDR3 length is 13 residues. The CDR3 bases are TGTGCCTGGAGTGTGGGGCTACCCTACGAGCAGTACTTC. Protein sequence: CAWSVGLPYEQYF.

The V gene is TRBV4-2, the J gene TRBJ2-1; 8 bases agree with TRBD2. From germline, CDR1 is LGHNA and CDR2 YNFKEQ. This CDR3 spans 16 amino acids. V lost 2 bases and J lost 0; bases outside the gene matches: 3. CDR3 DNA: TGTGCCAGCAGCCAACAACTAGCGGCCTCCTACAATGAGCAGTTCTTC. Its translation: CASSQQLAASYNEQFF.

CDR3 sequence: CASSPQLAADTQYF. CDR3 nucleotides: TGTGCCAGCAGCCCCCAACTAGCGGCAGATACGCAGTATTTT. The chain links TRBV9 to TRBJ2-3, with 8 bases that match TRBD2. The CDR3 is 14 amino acids. Germline loops: CDR1 SGDLS, CDR2 YYNGEE. Trimming took 4 bases from V and 4 from J; bases not matched to a gene: 5.

The chain employs TRBV9 and TRBJ2-1, with D tentatively TRBD2 (5 bases). The CDR3 contains 17 residues. Germline-derived CDR1 and CDR2 are SGDLS and YYNGEE. Trimming left V 0 bases short and J 0 bases short, with 13 bases between. CDR3 loop: CASSVEVWESSYNEQFF. The CDR3 DNA reads as TGTGCCAGCAGCGTAGAGGTCTGGGAGAGCTCCTACAATGAGCAGTTCTTC.

The chain carries TRBV6-5 and TRBJ2-6, with TRBD1 as a possible D gene (6 bases). Germline assignment: CDR1 MNHEY and CDR2 SVGAGI. The germline V and J ends were trimmed by 1 base and 4 bases, with 11 bases remaining between them. The CDR3 has 16 residues. CDR3 sequence reads: CASSYLTGAGANVLTF. CDR3 in DNA: TGTGCCAGCAGTTACTTGACAGGTGCCGGGGCCAACGTCCTGACTTTC.